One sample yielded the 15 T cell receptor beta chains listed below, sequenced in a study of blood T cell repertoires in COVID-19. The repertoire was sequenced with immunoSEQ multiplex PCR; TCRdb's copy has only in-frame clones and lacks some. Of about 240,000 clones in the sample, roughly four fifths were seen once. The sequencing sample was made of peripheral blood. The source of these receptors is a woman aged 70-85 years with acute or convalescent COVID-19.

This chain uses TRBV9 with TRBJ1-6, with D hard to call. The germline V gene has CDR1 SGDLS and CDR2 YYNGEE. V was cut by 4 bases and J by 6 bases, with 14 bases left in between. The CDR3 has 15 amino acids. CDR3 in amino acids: CASSSDIGSNSPLHF. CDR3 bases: TGTGCCAGCAGCTCCGATATCGGGAGTAATTCACCCCTCCACTTT.

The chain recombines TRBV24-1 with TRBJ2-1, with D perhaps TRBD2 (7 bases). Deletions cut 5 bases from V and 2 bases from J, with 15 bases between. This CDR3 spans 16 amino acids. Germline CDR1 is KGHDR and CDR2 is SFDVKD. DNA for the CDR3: TGTGCCACCAGTGGGACTAGGGGGGGAACCTACAATGAGCAGTTCTTC. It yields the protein CATSGTRGGTYNEQFF.

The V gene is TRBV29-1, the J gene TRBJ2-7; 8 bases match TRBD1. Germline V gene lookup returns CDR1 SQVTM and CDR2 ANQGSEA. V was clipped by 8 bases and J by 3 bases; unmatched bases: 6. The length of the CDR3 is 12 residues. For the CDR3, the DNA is TGCAGCCTTACAGGGGGAGGCTACGAGCAGTACTTC. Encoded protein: CSLTGGGYEQYF.

DNA for the CDR3: TGTGCCAGCAGCAAAGACGGCGAGGGTGAAGCTTTCTTT. Residues: CASSKDGEGEAFF. The rearrangement links TRBV21-1 to TRBJ1-1. TRBV21-1 is shown as a pseudogene. CDR3 length: 13 residues.

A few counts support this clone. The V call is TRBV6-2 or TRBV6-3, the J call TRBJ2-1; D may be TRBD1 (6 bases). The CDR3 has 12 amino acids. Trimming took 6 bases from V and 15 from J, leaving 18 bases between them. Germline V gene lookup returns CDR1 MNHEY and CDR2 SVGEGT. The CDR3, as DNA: TGTGCCAGCAGCAGGACAGACCAAAGGGGGTTCTTC. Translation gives CASSRTDQRGFF.

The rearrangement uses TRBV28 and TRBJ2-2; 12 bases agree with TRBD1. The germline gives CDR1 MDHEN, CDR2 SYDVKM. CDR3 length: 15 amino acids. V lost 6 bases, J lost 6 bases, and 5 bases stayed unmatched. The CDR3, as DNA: TGTGCCAGCAGAACCGGGACAGGGGGCCCCGGGGAGCTGTTTTTT. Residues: CASRTGTGGPGELFF.

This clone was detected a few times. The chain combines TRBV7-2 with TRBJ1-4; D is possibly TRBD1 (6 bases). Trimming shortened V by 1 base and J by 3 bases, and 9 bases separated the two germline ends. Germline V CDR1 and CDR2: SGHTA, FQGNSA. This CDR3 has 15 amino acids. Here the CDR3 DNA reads TGTGCCAGCAGCTTAGTATGGACAGCTAATGAAAAACTGTTTTTT. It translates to CASSLVWTANEKLFF.

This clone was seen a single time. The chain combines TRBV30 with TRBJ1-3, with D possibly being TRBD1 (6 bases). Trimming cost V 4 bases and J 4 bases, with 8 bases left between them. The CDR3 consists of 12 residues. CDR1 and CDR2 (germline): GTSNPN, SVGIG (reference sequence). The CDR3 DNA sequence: TGTGCCTGGACACAGGGAGGAAACACCATATATTTT. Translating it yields CAWTQGGNTIYF.

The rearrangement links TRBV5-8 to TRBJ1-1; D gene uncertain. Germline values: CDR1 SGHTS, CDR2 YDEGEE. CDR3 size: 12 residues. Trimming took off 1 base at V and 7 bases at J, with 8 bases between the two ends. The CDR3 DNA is TGTGCCAGCAGCTTGATGACAATTGAAGCTTTCTTT. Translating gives CASSLMTIEAFF.

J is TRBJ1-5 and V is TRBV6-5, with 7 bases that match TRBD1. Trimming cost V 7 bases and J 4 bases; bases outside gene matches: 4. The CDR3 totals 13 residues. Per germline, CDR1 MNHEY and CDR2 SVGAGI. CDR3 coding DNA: TGTGCCAGCACGGGACAGAGGAATCAGCCCCAGCATTTT. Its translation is CASTGQRNQPQHF.

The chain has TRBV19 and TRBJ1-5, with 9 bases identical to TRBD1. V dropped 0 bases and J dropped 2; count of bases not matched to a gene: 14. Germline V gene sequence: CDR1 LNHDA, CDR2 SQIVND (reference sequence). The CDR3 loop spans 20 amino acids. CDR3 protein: CASSIDLSDRGRVGNQPQHF. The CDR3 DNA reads TGTGCCAGTAGTATAGATCTCTCCGACAGGGGGAGAGTCGGCAATCAGCCCCAGCATTTT.

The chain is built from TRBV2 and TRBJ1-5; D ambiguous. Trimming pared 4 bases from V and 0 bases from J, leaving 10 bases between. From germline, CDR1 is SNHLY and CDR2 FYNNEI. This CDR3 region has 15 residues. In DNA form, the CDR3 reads TGTGCCAGCAGTGTGCAAACCTATAGCAATCAGCCCCAGCATTTT. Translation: CASSVQTYSNQPQHF.

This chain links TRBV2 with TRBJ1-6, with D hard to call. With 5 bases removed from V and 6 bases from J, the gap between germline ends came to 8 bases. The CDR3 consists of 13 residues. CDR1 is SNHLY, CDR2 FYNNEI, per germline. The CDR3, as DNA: TGTGCCAGCAGTCTGAGAGGTAATTCACCCCTCCACTTT. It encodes CASSLRGNSPLHF.

The CDR3 coding sequence is TGTGCCAGCAGCTTGCAGGCTTCGGAACTGTTTTTT. Its translation: CASSLQASELFF. The V gene is TRBV11-2, the J gene TRBJ1-4, with D unclear. Germline CDR1 SGHAT, CDR2 FQNNGV. V lost 3 bases and J 12 bases, leaving 11 bases between the germline ends. CDR3 size: 12 residues.

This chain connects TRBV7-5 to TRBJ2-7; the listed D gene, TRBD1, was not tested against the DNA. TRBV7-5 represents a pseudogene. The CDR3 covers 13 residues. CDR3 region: CARSLAGLYEQYF. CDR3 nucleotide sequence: TGTGCCAGAAGCTTAGCAGGGCTCTACGAGCAGTACTTC.